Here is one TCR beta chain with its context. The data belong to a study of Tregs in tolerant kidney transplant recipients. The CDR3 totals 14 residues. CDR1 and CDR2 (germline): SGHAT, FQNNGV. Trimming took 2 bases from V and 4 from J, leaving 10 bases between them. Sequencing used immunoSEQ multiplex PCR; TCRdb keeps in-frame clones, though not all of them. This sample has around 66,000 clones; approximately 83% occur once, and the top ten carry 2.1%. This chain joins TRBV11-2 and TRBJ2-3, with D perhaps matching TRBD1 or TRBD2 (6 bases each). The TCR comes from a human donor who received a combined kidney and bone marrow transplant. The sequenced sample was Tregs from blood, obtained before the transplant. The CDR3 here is CASSLLGGSDTQYF. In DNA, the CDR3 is TGTGCCAGCAGCTTATTGGGGGGCTCAGATACGCAGTATTTT.